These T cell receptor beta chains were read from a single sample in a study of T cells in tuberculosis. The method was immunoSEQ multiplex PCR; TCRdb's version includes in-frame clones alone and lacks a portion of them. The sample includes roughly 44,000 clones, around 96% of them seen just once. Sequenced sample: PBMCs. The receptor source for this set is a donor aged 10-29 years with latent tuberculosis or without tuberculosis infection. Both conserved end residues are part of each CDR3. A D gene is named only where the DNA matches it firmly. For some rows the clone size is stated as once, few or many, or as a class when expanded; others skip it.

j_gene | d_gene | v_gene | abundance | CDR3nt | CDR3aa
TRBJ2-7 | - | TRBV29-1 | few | TGCAGCGTTTCATTCGGGAGTTTCTCCTACGAGCAGTACTTC | CSVSFGSFSYEQYF
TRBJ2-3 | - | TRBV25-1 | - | TGTGCCAGCACAGGGGGGAATACGCAGTATTTT | CASTGGNTQYF
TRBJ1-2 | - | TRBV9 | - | TGTGCCAGCAGCGTAGCTACAGGGCTTCACTATGGCTACACCTTC | CASSVATGLHYGYTF
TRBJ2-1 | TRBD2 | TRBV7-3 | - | TGTGCCAGCAGCCCGTATAGCGGGGGGGCCGGTGAGCAGTTCTTC | CASSPYSGGAGEQFF
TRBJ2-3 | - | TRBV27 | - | TGTGCCAGCAGTTTATTTACAAGTCCTAGGTCGGATACGCAGTATTTT | CASSLFTSPRSDTQYF
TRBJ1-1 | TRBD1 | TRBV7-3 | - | TGTGCCAGCAGCTTAACTGGGACAGGGTCCACTGAAGCTTTCTTT | CASSLTGTGSTEAFF
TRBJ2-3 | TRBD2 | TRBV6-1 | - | TGTGCCAGCAGTGAACGGGGGGGCACAGATACGCAGTATTTT | CASSERGGTDTQYF
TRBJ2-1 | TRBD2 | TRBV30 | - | TGTGCCTGGGGGGGGTTTGCACTAGCGGACAATGAGCAGTTCTTC | CAWGGFALADNEQFF
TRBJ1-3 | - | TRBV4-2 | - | TGTGCCAGCAGCCAAGATGTAAGGGGCACTGGAAACACCATATATTTT | CASSQDVRGTGNTIYF
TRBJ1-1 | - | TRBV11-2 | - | TGTGCCAGCAGCTTCCAGGGGTGGGACACTGAAGCTTTCTTT | CASSFQGWDTEAFF
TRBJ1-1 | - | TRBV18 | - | TGTGCCAGCTCACCAAGTAAACCGGGCACTGAAGCTTTCTTT | CASSPSKPGTEAFF
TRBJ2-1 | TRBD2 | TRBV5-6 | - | TGTGCCAGCAGCTTTAGCGGGGGCGGGTCCTACAATGAGCAGTTCTTC | CASSFSGGGSYNEQFF
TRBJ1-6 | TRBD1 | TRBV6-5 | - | TGTGCCAGCAGTTATGAACAGGGGTTACGTTCACCCCTCCACTTT | CASSYEQGLRSPLHF
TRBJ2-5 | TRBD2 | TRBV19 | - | TGTGCCAGTAGCCTGGGGCTAGCGGGGCACCAAGAGACCCAGTACTTC | CASSLGLAGHQETQYF
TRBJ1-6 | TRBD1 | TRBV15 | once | TGTGCCACCAGCAGTGACAGGGGTCCCTATAATTCACCCCTCCACTTT | CATSSDRGPYNSPLHF
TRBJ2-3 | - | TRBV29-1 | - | TGCAGCGTCCAAGACAGGTTAAACTCGGCAGATACGCAGTATTTT | CSVQDRLNSADTQYF
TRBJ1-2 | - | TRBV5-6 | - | TGTGCCAGCAGCCTGGGGGGGGACCTCTATGGCTACACCTTC | CASSLGGDLYGYTF
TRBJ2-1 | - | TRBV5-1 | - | TGCGCCAGCAGCTTGCTAGAGGGAATCTACAATGAGCAGTTCTTC | CASSLLEGIYNEQFF
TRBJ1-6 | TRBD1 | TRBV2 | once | TGTGCCAGCAGTAAACAGGGGGTTGGTTCACCCCTCCACTTT | CASSKQGVGSPLHF
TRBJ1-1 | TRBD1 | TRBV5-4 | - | TGTGCCAGCAACCAGGGGGGCGGCACTGAAGCTTTCTTT | CASNQGGGTEAFF
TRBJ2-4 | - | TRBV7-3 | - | TGTGCCAGCAGCCCCGGGGGGCTTAATAGAAACATTCAGTACTTC | CASSPGGLNRNIQYF
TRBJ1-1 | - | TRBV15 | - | TGTGCCACCGATCGACACCTTATAAAGAACACTGAAGCTTTCTTT | CATDRHLIKNTEAFF
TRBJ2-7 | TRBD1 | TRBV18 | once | TGTGCCAGCTCACCCGAACCTAACAGGGGCGAGCAGTACTTC | CASSPEPNRGEQYF
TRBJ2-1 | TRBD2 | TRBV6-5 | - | TGTGCCAGCACGGAAGCGGGAGGGCCCTATGAGCAGTTCTTC | CASTEAGGPYEQFF